This TCR beta chain is from a study of T-cell memory formation after mild COVID-19. Study results and limitations: Clones that contracted from day 15 to 85 had balanced CD4/CD8; later expanders were CD4+ biased. Pre-infection memory carried some responding clones, suggesting that cross-reactive memory joined.

With 2 bases removed from V and 0 bases from J, the gap between germline ends came to 5 bases. Germline-derived CDR1 and CDR2 are SGHDN and FVKESK. CDR3 length: 14 residues. cDNA libraries for TCR alpha and TCR beta, carrying sample barcodes and UMIs, came from 5'RACE with constant-segment primers. Using its own MiXCR run on the 5' RACE reads, TCRdb lists one record per CDR3 protein. This sample has approximately 190,000 distinct CDR3 sequences; around 18% occur once, and the top ten carry roughly 2.6%. To note about this clonotype: Its antigen is unknown.

The sequenced material came from PBMCs or a T cell subset sorted from them (not recorded which). This clonotype was obtained from an adult woman who had mild COVID-19 (a few samples of this study predate the infection). Cell type and time point are not known. The chain recombines TRBV14 with TRBJ1-3; D is uncertain. In DNA form, the CDR3 reads TGTGCCAGCAGCCAATCTAGCTCTGGAAACACCATATATTTT. Translating it yields CASSQSSSGNTIYF.